Reported below is one T cell receptor (beta chain). Together with a sample-barcoded 5' primer, a J-beta primer mix was included in a second PCR lasting about 6 to 11 cycles. TCRdb reprocessed the 5' RACE reads via MiXCR and lists one record per CDR3 protein. The sample consists of hundreds of thousands of distinct CDR3 sequences, nearly 60% of them appearing once. The data belong to a study of blood T cells in healthy people across ages. Study-level background: In model experiments, template switching was able to capture about one barcoded beta molecule for every two T cells that were present.

Germline CDR1 is SEHNR and CDR2 is FQNEAQ (reference sequence). The CDR3 spans 15 residues. The V and J ends lost 5 bases and 6 bases, in that order; junction bases with no gene match: 9. The chain carries TRBV7-9 and TRBJ1-2; 10 bases match TRBD1. This clonotype originated in a man aged 30 to 39 in good health. Sample: blood. DNA for the CDR3: TGTGCCAGCAGCCACAATTTGGGACAGGGGCATGGCTACACCTTC. This sequence encodes CASSHNLGQGHGYTF.